These 9 T cell receptor beta chains originate from one sample sequenced in a study of T cells in Graves' hyperthyroidism and ophthalmopathy. The investigators amplified TCR beta CDR3 regions from RNA transcripts. HTBI primers were the set used in a first-round RT-PCR of the TCR CDR3. One entry per CDR3 protein results from TCRdb running MiXCR on the multiplex PCR reads. The data contain around 340,000 distinct CDR3 sequences, 17% of them singletons. Sequencing used blood. The origin of the receptors is a woman aged 25 to 39 with Graves' hyperthyroidism that later progressed to Graves' ophthalmopathy.

This clonotype was observed at least ten times. V and J are TRBV6-1 and TRBJ2-3; 13 bases align to TRBD2. CDR1 and CDR2 (germline): MNHNS, SASEGT. The V gene end was trimmed by 6 bases and the J gene end by 4 bases; junction bases not matched to a gene: 4. The CDR3 runs 15 residues. CDR3 sequence (DNA): TGTGCCAGCAGCCTTGGACTAGCGGGAGCAGATACGCAGTATTTT. It codes for CASSLGLAGADTQYF.

This clonotype was seen a handful of times. This may be a read error: a much more frequent sequence differs by one nucleotide. The chain employs TRBV10-3 and TRBJ1-5; D is ambiguous. The V gene's germline CDR1 is ENHRY and CDR2 SYGVKD. V was pared by 6 bases and J by 3 bases, with 15 bases between. CDR3 length: 15 residues. The DNA of the CDR3 is TGTGCCATCAGGGCCTCGGGATACGACAATCAGCCCCAGCATTTT. Residues: CAIRASGYDNQPQHF.

This clonotype was seen a few times. The chain employs TRBV7-6 and TRBJ2-1; TRBD2 aligns across 9 bases. V dropped 2 bases and J dropped 10; count of bases not matched to a gene: 30. Germline-derived CDR1 and CDR2 are SGHVS and FNYEAQ. The CDR3 extends over 22 amino acids. CDR3 nucleotides: TGTGCCAGCAGCTTATCAACCGGTCCTAATAAGGGCGGGACTAGCCGGAGGGAAGAGCAGTTCTTC. Translated, it gives CASSLSTGPNKGGTSRREEQFF.

V gene TRBV12-3 or TRBV12-4 combines with J gene TRBJ2-1; 11 positions agree with TRBD1. The CDR3 is made up of 15 amino acids. V gave up 5 bases and J gave up 7 bases; unmatched junction bases: 7. CDR3 nucleotides: TGTGCCAGCAGTCCTGGACAGGGGGCACCTAATGAGCAGTTCTTC. The encoded protein is CASSPGQGAPNEQFF.

In its sample, this clonotype was seen many times. The chain links TRBV28 to TRBJ1-4, with no clear D. The CDR3 has 16 residues. Trimming took 4 bases from V and 0 from J, leaving 12 bases between them. Germline lookup yields CDR1 MDHEN and CDR2 SYDVKM. The CDR3 DNA follows: TGTGCCAGCAGTTCCCTTTCGATTGCAACTAATGAAAAACTGTTTTTT. It yields the protein CASSSLSIATNEKLFF. Drawing the rest from reference TRBV28 and TRBJ1-4, the complete variable domain is DVKVTQSSRYLVKRTGEKVFLECVQDMDHENMFWYRQDPGLGLRLIYFSYDVKMKEKGDIPEGYSVSREKKERFSLILESASTNQTSMYLCASSSLSIATNEKLFFGSGTQLSVL.

Many counts were recorded for this clonotype. The chain recombines TRBV2 with TRBJ2-7, with 8 bases that match TRBD2. Germline assignment: CDR1 SNHLY and CDR2 FYNNEI. With 7 bases clipped from V and 9 bases from J, the junction kept 17 bases outside the gene matches. The length of the CDR3 is 15 residues. CDR3 sequence: CASTKDLAGSPGQYF. The CDR3 region has the DNA TGTGCCAGCACGAAAGATTTAGCGGGGAGCCCGGGGCAGTACTTC. The whole variable domain, filled in from reference TRBV2 and TRBJ2-7, reads EPEVTQTPSHQVTQMGQEVILRCVPISNHLYFYWYRQILGQKVEFLVSFYNNEISEKSEIFDDQFSVERPDGSNFTLKIRSTKLEDSAMYFCASTKDLAGSPGQYFGPGTRLTVT.

This clonotype has more than one count but fewer than ten. V gene TRBV5-4 combines with J gene TRBJ2-7; TRBD1 aligns across 8 bases. With 3 bases clipped from V and 5 bases from J, the junction kept 19 bases outside the gene matches. Germline CDR1 is SGHNT and CDR2 is YYREEE (reference sequence). CDR3 length: 18 amino acids. CDR3: CASSSPSGVTGAINEQYF. The CDR3 DNA is TGTGCCAGCAGCTCGCCCTCGGGAGTGACAGGGGCTATCAACGAGCAGTACTTC.

This sequence joins TRBV4-1 and TRBJ1-2; D gene ambiguous. Trimming took off 0 bases at V and 5 bases at J, with 4 bases between the two ends. The CDR3 totals 12 residues. Germline V gives CDR1 MGHRA, CDR2 YSYEKL. CDR3 in DNA: TGCGCCAGCAGCCAAGACCAGTATGGCTACACCTTC. Encoded protein: CASSQDQYGYTF.

This clonotype was observed at least ten times. V is TRBV12-3 or TRBV12-4 and J is TRBJ2-5, with 12 positions matching TRBD1. V gave up 6 bases and J gave up 5 bases; unmatched junction bases: 7. This CDR3 spans 15 amino acids. The CDR3 DNA reads as TGTGCCAGCAGCCCGGGACAGGGGGCCGTGGAGACCCAGTACTTC. Its translation: CASSPGQGAVETQYF.